This T cell receptor beta chain was sequenced during a study of cytomegalovirus exposure and HLA in healthy donors. The study's findings and limits: It was found in a later analysis that first-cohort TCR clusters tended to co-occur in the 95 to 150 validation repertoires.

Repertoires were generated with immunoSEQ multiplex PCR, while TCRdb's copy carries only in-frame clones and drops some. The table lists roughly 110,000 clones, about 85% of them singletons. Concerning this clone itself: The antigen remains undetermined.

Per germline, CDR1 LNHDA and CDR2 SQIVND (reference sequence). CDR3 length: 14 residues. The J segment lost 4 bases and the V segment lost 3 bases, leaving 4 bases of the junction unmatched. This receptor was taken from a woman younger than 30 in good health and CMV-seropositive. The chain combines TRBV19 with TRBJ2-7; 9 bases map to TRBD1. The specimen sequenced was PBMCs. The CDR3: CASSIGTGWYEQYF. As DNA, the CDR3 is TGTGCCAGTAGTATCGGGACAGGGTGGTACGAGCAGTACTTC.